Listed below are T cell receptor beta chains from one sample, sequenced in a study of blood T cell repertoires in COVID-19. Profiled with immunoSEQ multiplex PCR; TCRdb holds only in-frame clones, not every one. The sample has about 220,000 clones, around 86% seen once; the top ten hold roughly a tenth. The source material was peripheral blood. The receptors were sampled from a woman in her fifties or sixties with COVID-19, enrolled during active disease. Each CDR3 is given with its conserved first and last residue. The D gene is left open where the match is weak. Rows give clone size only sometimes, using once, few, many, or a class for an expanded clone.

abundance	v_gene	d_gene	j_gene	CDR3nt	CDR3aa
once	TRBV7-8	TRBD1	TRBJ2-3	TGTGCCAGCAGCTGGGACAGGGGGAACCTAGATACGCAGTATTTT	CASSWDRGNLDTQYF
-	TRBV7-2	-	TRBJ2-1	TGTGCCAGCAGCTCGTTACAGCGGAGCTCCTACAATGAGCAGTTCTTC	CASSSLQRSSYNEQFF
-	TRBV9	-	TRBJ2-1	TGTGCCAGCAGCGTAACAGGAGGGTTCTTTGGGAATGAGCAGTTCTTC	CASSVTGGFFGNEQFF
-	TRBV19	-	TRBJ2-3	TGTGCCACCGGACAGAACACAGATACGCAGTATTTT	CATGQNTDTQYF
-	TRBV5-6	TRBD2	TRBJ2-3	TGTGCCAGCAGCCAAGTAGCGGGGGCTGACACAGATACGCAGTATTTT	CASSQVAGADTDTQYF
-	TRBV27	TRBD1	TRBJ1-2	TGTGCCAGCAGTTTCCCAGGGGGTGGGGGCTACACCTTC	CASSFPGGGGYTF
-	TRBV30	TRBD1	TRBJ1-2	TGTGCCTGGAAGGTTTCGGCAGGGGGCTTATTAGGCTACACCTTC	CAWKVSAGGLLGYTF
once	TRBV12-3/TRBV12-4	-	TRBJ2-3	TGTGCCAGCAGCGGATTAGAGTCGGGTACGCAGTATTTT	CASSGLESGTQYF
-	TRBV21-1	-	TRBJ2-5	TGTGCCAGACCACTTACAGGGGGCGCGACTAGCGGGGGGCCAGAGACCCAGTACTTC	CARPLTGGATSGGPETQYF
-	TRBV9	TRBD1	TRBJ1-4	TGTGCCAGCAGCGCATCACCGGGACAGTTTAATGAAAAACTGTTTTTT	CASSASPGQFNEKLFF
-	TRBV11-2	-	TRBJ2-6	TGTGCCAGCACCCTGCCAATCCGACAGCGACTCTCTGGGGCCAACGTCCTGACTTTC	CASTLPIRQRLSGANVLTF
once	TRBV27	-	TRBJ1-2	TGTGCCAGCAGTCCACAACTCGGGCGAGGGGGTGGCTACACCTTC	CASSPQLGRGGGYTF
-	TRBV4-1	-	TRBJ1-3	TGCGCCAGCAGTTATGGTACGGAGGGAAACACCATATATTTT	CASSYGTEGNTIYF
-	TRBV5-1	-	TRBJ2-5	TGCGCCAGCAGCTTGGACAGCCAAGAGACCCAGTACTTC	CASSLDSQETQYF
-	TRBV5-4	-	TRBJ2-1	TGTGCCAGCAGCTCTATGGACAACAATGAGCAGTTCTTC	CASSSMDNNEQFF
-	TRBV6-5	-	TRBJ1-3	TGTGCCAGCACCGACAGGCTTAGCTCTGGAAACACCATATATTTT	CASTDRLSSGNTIYF
once	TRBV13	TRBD1	TRBJ2-7	TGTGCCAGCAGCTATAACAGGGGGGCGGAGAACGAGCAGTACTTC	CASSYNRGAENEQYF
once	TRBV19	TRBD1	TRBJ1-1	TGTGCCAGTAGTGGACAGGGAGGGACTGAAGCTTTCTTT	CASSGQGGTEAFF
-	TRBV12-3/TRBV12-4	-	TRBJ2-2	TGTGCCAGCAGTCCCGAGACCGGGGAGCTGTTTTTT	CASSPETGELFF
-	TRBV15	TRBD2	TRBJ2-5	TGTGCCACCAGCAGAGAGGGGAGGGAAGAGACCCAGTACTTC	CATSREGREETQYF
-	TRBV10-2	TRBD2	TRBJ2-2	TGCGCCAGCAGTGAGGGGGGCGGGGGGCGCACCGGGGAGCTGTTTTTT	CASSEGGGGRTGELFF
once	TRBV7-9	TRBD1	TRBJ1-2	TGTGCCAGCAGCTTAACAGGGGGCGAAGATGGCTACACCTTC	CASSLTGGEDGYTF
-	TRBV2	TRBD1	TRBJ1-4	TGTGCCAGCTCCTCGGACAGGGGACCCTTCGAAAAACTGTTTTTT	CASSSDRGPFEKLFF
few	TRBV7-9	-	TRBJ1-3	TGTGCCAGCAGCTTAGAAGCGGCGAGCTCTGGAAACACCATATATTTT	CASSLEAASSGNTIYF
-	TRBV28	TRBD1	TRBJ1-5	TGTGCCAGCAGCTCAGGGGGCGCTTTTAAGGATCAGCCCCAGCATTTT	CASSSGGAFKDQPQHF
-	TRBV5-1	TRBD2	TRBJ2-3	TGCGCCAGCAGCATTCTAGCGGGGGGTACAGATACGCAGTATTTT	CASSILAGGTDTQYF
-	TRBV11-2	-	TRBJ2-3	TGTGCCAGCAGCCACCAGGCCCAGGATACGCAGTATTTT	CASSHQAQDTQYF
-	TRBV5-3	-	TRBJ2-2	TGTGCCAGAAGCTTGAACGCGCCCACGACCGGGGAGCTGTTTTTT	CARSLNAPTTGELFF
-	TRBV28	TRBD2	TRBJ2-1	TGTGCCAGCAGGCTAAGGGGACTAGCGGGGGTCTACAATGAGCAGTTCTTC	CASRLRGLAGVYNEQFF
-	TRBV19	-	TRBJ2-3	TGTGCCAGTAGTATAGACAACACAGATACGCAGTATTTT	CASSIDNTDTQYF